Included here is one T cell receptor beta chain sequence, with context. This table comes from immunoSEQ multiplex PCR, and its TCRdb copy is limited to in-frame clones, with some not included. Of some 41,000 clones in the sample, about 94% are singletons; the top ten hold roughly 8.1%. These data originate in a study of T cell changes during pregnancy in multiple sclerosis. V dropped 2 bases and J dropped 4 bases, with 21 bases sitting between them. The CDR3 is made up of 17 amino acids. Germline V CDR1 and CDR2: MNHEY, SMNVEV (reference sequence). The rearrangement links TRBV27 to TRBJ2-7; weak D call: TRBD2 (5 bases). This clonotype was obtained from a female donor with multiple sclerosis, enrolled in a pregnancy study. The sample in question was CD8+ T cells from peripheral blood mononuclear cells, obtained in the third trimester of pregnancy. CDR3 sequence reads: CASSLTAGYPYPYEQYF. CDR3 nucleotides: TGTGCCAGCAGTTTAACGGCGGGCTATCCATATCCTTACGAGCAGTACTTC.